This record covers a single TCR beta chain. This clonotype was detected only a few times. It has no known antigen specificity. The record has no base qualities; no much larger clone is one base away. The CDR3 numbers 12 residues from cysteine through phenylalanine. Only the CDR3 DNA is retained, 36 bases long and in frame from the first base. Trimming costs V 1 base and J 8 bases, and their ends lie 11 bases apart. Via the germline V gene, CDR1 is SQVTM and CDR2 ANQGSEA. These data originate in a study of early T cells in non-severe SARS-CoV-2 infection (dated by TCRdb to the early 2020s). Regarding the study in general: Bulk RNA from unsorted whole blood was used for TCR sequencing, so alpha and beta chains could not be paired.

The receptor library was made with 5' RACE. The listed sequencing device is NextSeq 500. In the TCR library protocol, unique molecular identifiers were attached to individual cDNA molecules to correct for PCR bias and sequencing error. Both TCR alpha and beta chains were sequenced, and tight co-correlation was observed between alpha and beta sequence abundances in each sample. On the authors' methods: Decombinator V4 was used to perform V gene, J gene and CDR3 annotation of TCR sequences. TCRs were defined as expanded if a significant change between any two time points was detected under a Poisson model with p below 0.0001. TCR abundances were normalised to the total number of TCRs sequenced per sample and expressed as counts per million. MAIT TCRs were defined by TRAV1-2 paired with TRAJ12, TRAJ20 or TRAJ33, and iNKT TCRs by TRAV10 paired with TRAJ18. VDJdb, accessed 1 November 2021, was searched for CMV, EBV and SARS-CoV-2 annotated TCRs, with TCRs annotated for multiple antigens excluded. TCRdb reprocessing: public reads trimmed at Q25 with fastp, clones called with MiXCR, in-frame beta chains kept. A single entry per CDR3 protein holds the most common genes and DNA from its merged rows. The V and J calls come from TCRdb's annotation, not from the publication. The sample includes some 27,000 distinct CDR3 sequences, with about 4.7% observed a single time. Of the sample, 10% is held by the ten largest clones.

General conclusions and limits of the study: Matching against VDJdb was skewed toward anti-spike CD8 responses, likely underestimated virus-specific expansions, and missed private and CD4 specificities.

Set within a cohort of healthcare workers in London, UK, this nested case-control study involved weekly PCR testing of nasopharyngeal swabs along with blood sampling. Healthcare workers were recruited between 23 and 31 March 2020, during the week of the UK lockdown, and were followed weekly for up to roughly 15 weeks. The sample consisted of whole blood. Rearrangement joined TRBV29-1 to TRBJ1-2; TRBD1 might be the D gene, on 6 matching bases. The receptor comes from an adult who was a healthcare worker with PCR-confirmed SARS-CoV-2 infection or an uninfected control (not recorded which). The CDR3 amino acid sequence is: CSVEVDSPGYTF. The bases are TGCAGCGTTGAAGTGGACAGTCCCGGCTACACCTTC.